These T cell receptor beta chains were read from a single sample in a study of T cell clones after liver transplantation. Some clones are missing from TCRdb's copy, which holds only in-frame ones; the method was immunoSEQ multiplex PCR. The sample has roughly 49,000 clones, 65% to 80% seen once. The sample was CD4+ T cells from blood, taken 54 months after liver transplant. The source is a human patient who received a liver transplant. A share of the T cells may be of graft donor origin. The CDR3 runs from the conserved cysteine through the conserved F or W. Each record gives: J gene, V gene, clone size, CDR3 protein. Clone size, where shown, is once, few, many, or a class for clones that have expanded.

TRBJ1-5 | TRBV6-1 | NA | CASSESIPGSGQPQHF
TRBJ1-1 | TRBV19 | NA | CASRIGTEAFF
TRBJ1-3 | TRBV7-9 | NA | CASSLELGNTIYF
TRBJ2-1 | TRBV7-3 | NA | CASSLTRGGYNEQFF
TRBJ2-7 | TRBV11-2 | NA | CASSPTGGAEDYEQYF
TRBJ2-5 | TRBV30 | NA | CASTARGRETQYF
TRBJ2-1 | TRBV11-3 | few | CASSLGTASTYNEQFF
TRBJ2-7 | TRBV29-1 | NA | CSGITGSSSYEQYF
TRBJ2-2 | TRBV5-4 | NA | CASSSRGTGELFF
TRBJ1-4 | TRBV19 | NA | CASSPPGQLNEKLFF
TRBJ1-3 | TRBV13 | NA | CASSLNRLGNTIYF
TRBJ1-2 | TRBV27 | NA | CASWTFGGSAYGYTF
TRBJ1-1 | TRBV27 | NA | CASSLSGGNTEAFF
TRBJ2-3 | TRBV18 | NA | CASSLGTGTDTQYF
TRBJ2-2 | TRBV7-3 | NA | CASSLRTGRGEAGELFF
TRBJ1-3 | TRBV25-1 | NA | CASSEWGQDPSGNTIYF
TRBJ1-4 | TRBV10-3 | NA | CAISGDVGELFF
TRBJ1-4 | TRBV5-1 | once | CASSLEMDRGLRGEKLFF
TRBJ1-6 | TRBV5-4 | NA | CASSHPNSPLHF
TRBJ1-2 | TRBV19 | few | CASTGTGSNYGYTF
TRBJ2-1 | TRBV19 | NA | CASRLAGAYNEQFF
TRBJ1-6 | TRBV19 | NA | CASSMTTGGNSPLHF
TRBJ1-4 | TRBV18 | NA | CASSSDSGEKLFF
TRBJ2-2 | TRBV7-9 | NA | CASSPRTGRNTGELFF
TRBJ1-5 | TRBV10-1 | NA | CASSGGHSNQPQHF
TRBJ2-5 | TRBV19 | NA | CASSPISGQETQYF
TRBJ2-2 | TRBV2 | NA | CASSLLWNTGELFF
TRBJ1-1 | TRBV9 | few | CASSVGGGSDTEAFF
TRBJ1-2 | TRBV7-9 | NA | CASSPHRGGYGYTF
TRBJ2-2 | TRBV5-4 | NA | CASSLGSGNTGELFF
TRBJ1-3 | TRBV7-9 | NA | CASSPSPGQGSGNTIYF
TRBJ1-1 | TRBV18 | NA | CASSPREGGRDTEAFF
TRBJ1-6 | TRBV7-6 | NA | CASSPREGSDSPLHF
TRBJ2-4 | TRBV7-7 | NA | CASSPGRADIQYF
TRBJ1-4 | TRBV11-2 | NA | CASSFGTGNEKLFF
TRBJ1-6 | TRBV19 | NA | CASGTENNSPLHF
TRBJ1-3 | TRBV5-1 | NA | CASSSGSGNTIYF
TRBJ1-1 | TRBV4-2 | NA | CASSQEAEAFF
TRBJ1-2 | TRBV25-1 | NA | CASSYSLGGYTF
TRBJ2-7 | TRBV28 | NA | CATQTGTPTLEQYF
TRBJ2-7 | TRBV6-1 | few | CASGRDYKYEQYF
TRBJ2-1 | TRBV11-1 | NA | CASSLEAQRGYNEQFF
TRBJ2-1 | TRBV13 | few | CASSPGQGARNEQFF
TRBJ1-1 | TRBV6-5 | NA | CASSPNPTGMAFF
TRBJ1-2 | TRBV29-1 | once | CSVDQGGGYGYTF
TRBJ1-5 | TRBV18 | NA | CASSPTGNQPQHF
TRBJ1-6 | TRBV7-8 | NA | CASSYGTVNSPLHF
TRBJ2-3 | TRBV4-1 | NA | CASSQTLIDPDTQYF
TRBJ1-5 | TRBV19 | many | CASRGQTYNQPQHF
TRBJ2-7 | TRBV6-1 | NA | CASSEGRSGGSAYEQYF
TRBJ1-5 | TRBV14 | NA | CASSPVYSNQPQHF
TRBJ1-2 | TRBV9 | NA | CASSVEAGGGGYTF
TRBJ2-7 | TRBV5-1 | NA | CASSLTGTINEQYF
TRBJ1-5 | TRBV2 | few | CASSESEGRSQPQHF
TRBJ2-3 | TRBV11-3 | NA | CASSSLPLAGGPTDTQYF
TRBJ2-7 | TRBV28 | few | CASSLVPKTGIEQYF